The clone carrying this TCR beta chain was observed a few times. The target antigen is unknown. The PCR was carried out with 60 Vbeta primers and 13 Jbeta primers. Generated by immunoSEQ multiplex PCR, the TCRdb table keeps only in-frame clones and is missing some. The data hold approximately 140,000 clones, with almost 85% observed a single time. This sample was taken from a study of cytomegalovirus exposure and HLA in healthy donors. Study observations and caveats: High sensitivity and specificity were reportedly achieved when the classifier diagnosed cytomegalovirus status. Later analysis demonstrated an association between a missense DCLRE1C variant and TCR beta V- and J-gene trimming.

The length of the CDR3 is 10 residues. Germline V gives CDR1 SEHNR, CDR2 FQNEAQ (reference sequence). V was clipped by 5 bases and J by 4 bases, with 2 bases between them. The chain links TRBV7-9 to TRBJ2-5; D unresolved. The sequencing sample was made of PBMCs. This receptor was taken from a man between 18 and 35 years old in good health and CMV-seropositive. CDR3 in amino acids: CASSLETQYF. The CDR3 DNA follows: TGTGCCAGCAGCCTAGAGACCCAGTACTTC.